These T cell receptor beta chains were read from a single sample in a study of beta chain features in type 1 diabetes. Profiling relied on immunoSEQ multiplex PCR, and the TCRdb table lists in-frame clones only, not all of them. The sample lists about 240,000 clones; about 15% were seen once. Material: naive CD4+ T cells from blood. The receptors derive from a man aged 30 to 39 with type 1 diabetes. The CDR3 runs from the conserved cysteine through the conserved F or W.

TRBV11-2	CASSLDRQREGATGELFF
TRBV28	CASSSRDSYMNTEAFF
TRBV6-6	CATDSRHEQYF
TRBV2	CASSGDRTGSYEQYF
TRBV7-8	CASTPIRGSLTDTQYF
TRBV5-4	CASSLEGARFAEAFF
TRBV27	CASSLDRGHEQYF
TRBV2	CARSGGTGANVLTF
TRBV11-2	CASSLLAGGYTDTQYF
TRBV10-3	CAISGLDSQETQYF
TRBV6-1	CATPGQNYNEQFF
TRBV4-1	CASSQDRGPNSPLHF
TRBV30	CAVGQYGYTF
TRBV5-1	CASSLAGYSNQPQHF
TRBV18	CASSPGEPYGYTF
TRBV13	CASSSGGAGEQFF
TRBV29-1	CSATQGTFGETQYF
TRBV7-9	CASSSYRENTEAFF
TRBV5-1	CASSLVSGGQETQYF
TRBV10-3	CAISGGTGDNQPQHF
TRBV29-1	CSALLAGNYNEQFF
TRBV7-9	CASSLAPREETQYF
TRBV4-1	CASSQRTGRSGANVLTF
TRBV7-9	CAILAGGETQYF
TRBV11-2	CASIRGNTGELFF
TRBV6-1	CASSVVTGSYNEQFF
TRBV5-1	CASSLAGTGATGELFF
TRBV2	CASSGGGYEQYF
TRBV29-1	CSVEWGRGKNIQYF
TRBV9	CASSSQGGAGNTEAFF
TRBV18	CASSPAGQHNYGYTF
TRBV12-5	CASGLGRGGNNEQFF
TRBV11-3	CASSLGLRGTNEQFF
TRBV2	CASSEGTGYVTQYF
TRBV29-1	CSVEEQGGTEAFF
TRBV7-9	CASSSGDYGYTF
TRBV5-1	CASSSNPGTGGYEQYF
TRBV18	CASSPTVPGLAKNIQYF
TRBV6-5	CASSYSLDSSYEQYF
TRBV25-1	CASSEGTGGSYEQYF
TRBV28	CASSPRTGFSEAFF
TRBV19	CASSITSGETQYF
TRBV13	CASSFLAVYNEQFF
TRBV4-1	CASSQGQGFAGETQYF
TRBV7-2	CASSTGLAGGTDTQYF
TRBV29-1	CSVGTGGYYGYTF
TRBV27	CASSPGDRWYGGYGYTF
TRBV19	CASSAPDMDGYTF
TRBV5-6	CASSYDRGRAGELFF
TRBV6-1	CASSEAGHFNQPQHF